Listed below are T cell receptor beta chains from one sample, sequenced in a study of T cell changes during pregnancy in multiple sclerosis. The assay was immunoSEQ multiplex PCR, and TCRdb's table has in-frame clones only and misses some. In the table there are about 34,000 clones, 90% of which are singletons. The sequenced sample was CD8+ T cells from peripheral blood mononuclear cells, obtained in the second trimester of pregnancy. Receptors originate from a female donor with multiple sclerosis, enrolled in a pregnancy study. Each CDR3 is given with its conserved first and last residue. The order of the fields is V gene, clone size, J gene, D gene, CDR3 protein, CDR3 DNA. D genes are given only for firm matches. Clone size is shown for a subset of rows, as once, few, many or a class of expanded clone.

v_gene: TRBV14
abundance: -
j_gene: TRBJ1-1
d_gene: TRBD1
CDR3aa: CASSPKTGMNTEAFF
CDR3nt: TGTGCCAGCAGCCCAAAGACAGGGATGAACACTGAAGCTTTCTTT

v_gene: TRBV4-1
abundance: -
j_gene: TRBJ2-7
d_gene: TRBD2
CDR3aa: CASSQRAGGPYEQYF
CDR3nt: TGCGCCAGCAGCCAAAGAGCGGGAGGGCCCTACGAGCAGTACTTC

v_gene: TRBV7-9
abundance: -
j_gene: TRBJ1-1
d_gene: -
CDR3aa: CASRPPTRTANTEAFF
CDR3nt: TGTGCCAGCAGGCCTCCCACCCGGACAGCGAACACTGAAGCTTTCTTT

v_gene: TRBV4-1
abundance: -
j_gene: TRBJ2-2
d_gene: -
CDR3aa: CASSQDQGSGYGELFF
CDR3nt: TGCGCCAGCAGCCAAGATCAGGGCTCCGGTTACGGGGAGCTGTTTTTT

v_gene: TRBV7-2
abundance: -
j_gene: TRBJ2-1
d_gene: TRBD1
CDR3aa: CASSTRQGAYNEQFF
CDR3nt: TGTGCCAGCAGCACCAGACAGGGGGCCTACAATGAGCAGTTCTTC

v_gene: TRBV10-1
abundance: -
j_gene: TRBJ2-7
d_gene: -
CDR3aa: CASSERGTEQYF
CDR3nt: TGCGCCAGCAGTGAAAGGGGTACCGAGCAGTACTTC

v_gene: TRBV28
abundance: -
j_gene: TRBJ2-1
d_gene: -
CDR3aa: CASSLIKVRGWINEQFF
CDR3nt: TGTGCCAGCAGTTTAATTAAGGTTAGGGGGTGGATTAATGAGCAGTTCTTC

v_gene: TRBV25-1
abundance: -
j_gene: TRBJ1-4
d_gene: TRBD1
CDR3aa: CASSDSRQGLLEKLFF
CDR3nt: TGTGCCAGCAGTGATTCAAGACAGGGTCTGTTAGAAAAACTGTTTTTT

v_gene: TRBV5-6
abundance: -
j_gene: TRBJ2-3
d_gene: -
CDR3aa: CASSLSGYGTDTQYF
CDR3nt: TGTGCCAGCAGCTTGTCAGGATACGGCACAGATACGCAGTATTTT

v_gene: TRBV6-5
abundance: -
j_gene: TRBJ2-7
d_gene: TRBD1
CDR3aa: CASSSRTGEDEQYF
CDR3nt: TGTGCCAGCAGTTCAAGGACAGGGGAGGACGAGCAGTACTTC

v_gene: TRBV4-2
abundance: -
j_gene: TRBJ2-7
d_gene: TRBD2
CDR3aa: CASSQVQTGLAGVPYEQYF
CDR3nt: TGTGCCAGCAGCCAAGTTCAAACGGGACTAGCGGGAGTCCCCTACGAGCAGTACTTC

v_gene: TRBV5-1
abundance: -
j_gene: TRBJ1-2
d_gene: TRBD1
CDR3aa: CASSSKGALGGYTF
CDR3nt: TGCGCCAGCAGCTCTAAGGGGGCGCTTGGTGGCTACACCTTC

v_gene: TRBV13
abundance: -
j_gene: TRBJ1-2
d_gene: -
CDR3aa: CASSSDRANYGYTF
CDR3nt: TGTGCCAGCAGCTCGGACAGAGCTAACTATGGCTACACCTTC

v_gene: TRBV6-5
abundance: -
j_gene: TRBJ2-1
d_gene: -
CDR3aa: CASSSTNSKNEQFF
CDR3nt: TGTGCCAGCAGTTCAACCAACTCGAAAAATGAGCAGTTCTTC

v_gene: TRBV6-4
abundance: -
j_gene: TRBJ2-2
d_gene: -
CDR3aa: CASSDSTFRTENTGELFF
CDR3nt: TGTGCCAGCAGTGACTCTACGTTTAGGACAGAGAACACCGGGGAGCTGTTTTTT

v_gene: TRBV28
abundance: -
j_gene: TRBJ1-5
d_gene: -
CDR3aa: CASSLRQENNQPQHF
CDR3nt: TGTGCCAGCAGTTTGCGACAGGAGAACAATCAGCCCCAGCATTTT

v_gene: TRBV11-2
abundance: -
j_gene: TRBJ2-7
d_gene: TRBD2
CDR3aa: CASSLGGSRYEQYF
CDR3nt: TGTGCCAGCAGCTTGGGCGGGAGTAGGTACGAGCAGTACTTC

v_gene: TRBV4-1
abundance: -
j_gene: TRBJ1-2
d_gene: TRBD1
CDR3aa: CASSQLQGANYGYTF
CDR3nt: TGCGCCAGCAGCCAACTACAGGGGGCAAACTATGGCTACACCTTC

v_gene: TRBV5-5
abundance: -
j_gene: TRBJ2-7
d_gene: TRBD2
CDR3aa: CASSVRLAGGYEQYF
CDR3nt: TGTGCCAGCAGCGTCCGACTAGCGGGAGGGTACGAGCAGTACTTC

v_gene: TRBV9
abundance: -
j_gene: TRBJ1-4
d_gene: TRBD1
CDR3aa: CASSSGTGDYTNEKLFF
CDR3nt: TGTGCCAGCAGCTCCGGGACAGGGGATTACACTAATGAAAAACTGTTTTTT

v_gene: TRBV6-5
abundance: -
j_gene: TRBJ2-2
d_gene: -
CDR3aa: CASSYGGDGELFF
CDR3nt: TGTGCCAGCAGTTACGGCGGGGACGGGGAGCTGTTTTTT

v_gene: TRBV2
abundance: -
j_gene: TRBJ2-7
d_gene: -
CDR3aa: CASSEDKRTTLYEQYF
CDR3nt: TGTGCCAGCAGTGAAGACAAACGGACTACCCTATACGAGCAGTACTTC

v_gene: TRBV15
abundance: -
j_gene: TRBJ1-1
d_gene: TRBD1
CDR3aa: CATSRYQGGEDTEAFF
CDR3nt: TGTGCCACCAGCAGGTACCAGGGGGGAGAGGACACTGAAGCTTTCTTT

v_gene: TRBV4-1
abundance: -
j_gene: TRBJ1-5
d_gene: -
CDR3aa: CASSQAQGRVDGNQPQHF
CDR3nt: TGCGCCAGCAGCCAAGCTCAGGGTAGGGTTGATGGCAATCAGCCCCAGCATTTT

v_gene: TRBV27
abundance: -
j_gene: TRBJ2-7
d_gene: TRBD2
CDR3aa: CASSSYGLAAEQYF
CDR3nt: TGTGCCAGCAGTTCCTACGGACTAGCGGCCGAGCAGTACTTC

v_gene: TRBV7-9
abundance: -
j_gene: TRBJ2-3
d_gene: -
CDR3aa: CASSLAGAIWGTDTQYF
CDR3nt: TGTGCCAGCAGCTTAGCGGGAGCGATTTGGGGCACAGATACGCAGTATTTT

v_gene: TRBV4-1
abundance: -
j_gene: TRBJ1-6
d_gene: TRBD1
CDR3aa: CASTPGQGAVSPLHF
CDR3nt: TGCGCCAGCACCCCAGGCCAGGGGGCGGTTTCACCCCTCCACTTT

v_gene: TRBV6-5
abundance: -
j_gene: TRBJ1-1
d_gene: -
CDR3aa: CASADGVRNTEAFF
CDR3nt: TGTGCCAGCGCCGACGGGGTGAGGAACACTGAAGCTTTCTTT

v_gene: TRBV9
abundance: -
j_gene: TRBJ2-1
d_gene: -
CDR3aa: CASSVVSGPYNEQFF
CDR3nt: TGTGCCAGCAGCGTAGTTAGCGGACCATACAATGAGCAGTTCTTC

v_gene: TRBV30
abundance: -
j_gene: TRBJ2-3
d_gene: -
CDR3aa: CAWSGLASTDTQYF
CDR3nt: TGTGCCTGGAGTGGGCTAGCGAGCACAGATACGCAGTATTTT

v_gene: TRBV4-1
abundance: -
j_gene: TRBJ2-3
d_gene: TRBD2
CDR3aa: CASSARTSWSLSFPSTDTQYF
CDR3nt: TGCGCCAGCAGCGCCCGGACTAGCTGGTCCCTTTCGTTTCCCAGCACAGATACGCAGTATTTT

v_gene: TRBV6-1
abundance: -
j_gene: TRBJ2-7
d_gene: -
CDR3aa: CASWGQGLLSEQYF
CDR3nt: TGTGCCAGCTGGGGGCAGGGTCTCTTGTCCGAGCAGTACTTC

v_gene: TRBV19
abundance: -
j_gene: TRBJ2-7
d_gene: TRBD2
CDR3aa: CASSIGLADYEQYF
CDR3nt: TGTGCCAGTAGTATTGGGCTAGCGGACTACGAGCAGTACTTC

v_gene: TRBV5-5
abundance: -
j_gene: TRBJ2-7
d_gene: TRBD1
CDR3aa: CASSWDRGYYEQYF
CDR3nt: TGTGCCAGCAGCTGGGACAGGGGATACTACGAGCAGTACTTC

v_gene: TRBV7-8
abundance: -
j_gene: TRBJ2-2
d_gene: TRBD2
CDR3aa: CASTIWEREGSSWGELFF
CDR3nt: TGTGCCAGCACCATTTGGGAGCGGGAGGGCTCTTCGTGGGGGGAGCTGTTTTTT

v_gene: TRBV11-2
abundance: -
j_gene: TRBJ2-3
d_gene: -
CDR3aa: CASSLGPTATDTQYF
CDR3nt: TGTGCCAGCAGCTTAGGACCTACAGCAACAGATACGCAGTATTTT

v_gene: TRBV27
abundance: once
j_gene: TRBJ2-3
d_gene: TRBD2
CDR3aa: CASSFGGALTDTQYF
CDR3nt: TGTGCCAGCAGTTTCGGGGGGGCCCTCACAGATACGCAGTATTTT

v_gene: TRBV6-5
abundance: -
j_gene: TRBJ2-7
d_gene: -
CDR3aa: CASSYSSGLRNYEQYF
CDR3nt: TGTGCCAGCAGTTACTCCTCGGGACTGCGAAACTACGAGCAGTACTTC